One and the same sample provided the 23 T cell receptor beta chains below, sequenced in a study of T cell changes during pregnancy in multiple sclerosis. The method was immunoSEQ multiplex PCR; TCRdb's version includes in-frame clones alone and lacks a portion of them. Counted here are more than 55,000 clones, just over 90% occurring once; the ten biggest clones make up roughly 1.4%. Material: peripheral blood, obtained in the second trimester of pregnancy. Every receptor here comes from a female donor with multiple sclerosis, enrolled in a pregnancy study.

The J gene is TRBJ1-1, the V gene TRBV2; 9 nucleotides match TRBD1. Looked up from germline, CDR1 is SNHLY and CDR2 is FYNNEI. V gave up 0 bases and J gave up 10 bases; unmatched junction bases: 6. The CDR3 runs 14 residues. The CDR3 is CASSEAVGTGRAFF. CDR3 nucleotides: TGTGCCAGCAGTGAAGCGGTGGGGACAGGGCGAGCTTTCTTT.

The chain is built from TRBV6-5 and TRBJ2-3; 7 nucleotides line up with TRBD2. Looked up from germline, CDR1 is MNHEY and CDR2 is SVGAGI. CDR3 length equals 15 residues. Germline trimming cut 7 bases from V and 6 bases from J; bases unmatched to any gene: 13. As DNA, the CDR3 is TGTGCCAGCACCGTTCCTTACGGGACTATGGATACGCAGTATTTT. Amino acids: CASTVPYGTMDTQYF.

The gene calls are TRBV4-3 and TRBJ2-2; 7 bases map to TRBD2. The CDR3 has 19 residues. Trimming took 0 bases from V and 7 from J; bases not matched to a gene: 17. The V gene's germline CDR1 is LGHNA and CDR2 YSLEER. The CDR3 sequence: CASSQEPTSRGWGGGELFF. CDR3 DNA: TGCGCCAGCAGCCAAGAACCCACGAGCCGGGGATGGGGGGGCGGGGAGCTGTTTTTT.

V usage is TRBV6-5 and J usage is TRBJ2-7, with TRBD2 matching over 7 bases. V was clipped by 5 bases and J by 5 bases; unmatched bases: 3. This CDR3 comprises 12 residues. The V gene's germline CDR1 is MNHEY and CDR2 SVGAGI. CDR3 bases: TGTGCCAGCAGTCACCGGGGGGACGAGCAGTACTTC. Translating it yields CASSHRGDEQYF.

This rearrangement joins TRBV5-1 to TRBJ2-3; 9 bases map to TRBD1. The CDR3 runs to 15 residues. CDR1 and CDR2 (germline): SGHRS, YFSETQ. The V and J ends lost 4 bases and 3 bases, in that order; junction bases with no gene match: 6. The CDR3 protein is CASSMRDRDTDTQYF. The CDR3 DNA follows: TGCGCCAGCAGCATGAGGGACAGGGATACAGATACGCAGTATTTT.

The chain employs TRBV6-5 and TRBJ1-5; D is unclear. The CDR3 is made up of 13 amino acids. Germline-derived CDR1 and CDR2 are MNHEY and SVGAGI. V gave up 6 bases and J gave up 5 bases, with 11 bases separating them. The CDR3 here is CASSLRVDQPQHF. CDR3 nucleotides: TGTGCCAGCAGCCTTCGGGTCGATCAGCCCCAGCATTTT.

The chain links TRBV7-2 to TRBJ2-7; TRBD1 agrees at 7 bases. Germline CDR1 SGHTA, CDR2 FQGNSA. J gave up 1 base and V 1 base, and 1 base lay outside the gene matches. The CDR3 extends over 14 amino acids. The CDR3 loop is CASSLGRGSYEQYF. Written as DNA, the CDR3 is TGTGCCAGCAGCTTAGGCAGGGGGTCCTACGAGCAGTACTTC.

The V gene is TRBV6-1, the J gene TRBJ1-2; TRBD1 might be the D (5 bases). Germline loops: CDR1 MNHNS, CDR2 SASEGT. This CDR3 has 11 residues. V lost 8 bases to trimming and J lost 3 bases, with 7 bases between them. CDR3 loop: CASGDYYGYTF. The CDR3 DNA is TGTGCCAGCGGGGACTACTATGGCTACACCTTC.

The chain carries TRBV15 and TRBJ2-3; 7 bases line up with TRBD2. Germline V gives CDR1 LNHNV, CDR2 YYDKDF (reference sequence). The CDR3 has 14 amino acids. V lost 5 bases and J lost 6; bases outside the gene matches: 8. The CDR3 DNA reads as TGTGCCACCAGCGTTCGAGGGGAGGGCGATACGCAGTATTTT. Encoded protein: CATSVRGEGDTQYF.

The chain employs TRBV4-3 and TRBJ2-7; TRBD1 might be the D (5 bases). CDR1 and CDR2 (germline): LGHNA, YSLEER. This CDR3 contains 15 residues. Trimming took 0 bases from V and 7 from J, leaving 16 bases between them. Here the CDR3 reads CASSQDQGLPAEQYF. DNA for the CDR3: TGCGCCAGCAGCCAAGATCAGGGCCTGCCTGCGGAGCAGTACTTC.

The chain employs TRBV2 and TRBJ2-5; the match to TRBD1 covers 11 bases. This CDR3 is 15 amino acids long. V shed 9 bases, J shed 3 bases, and the junction held 9 bases outside the gene matches. CDR1 is SNHLY, CDR2 FYNNEI, per germline. The CDR3 loop is CARPGTGGSEETQYF. CDR3 in DNA: TGTGCCAGACCCGGGACAGGGGGGTCCGAAGAGACCCAGTACTTC.

V and J are TRBV28 and TRBJ1-1; D remains unclear. V lost 6 bases and J lost 4, with 9 bases in between. The CDR3 runs 12 residues. Per germline, CDR1 MDHEN and CDR2 SYDVKM. Here the CDR3 reads CASSLLGTEAFF. DNA for the CDR3: TGTGCCAGCAGCCTACTCGGCACTGAAGCTTTCTTT. The full variable domain, its missing parts supplied by reference TRBV28 and TRBJ1-1, is DVKVTQSSRYLVKRTGEKVFLECVQDMDHENMFWYRQDPGLGLRLIYFSYDVKMKEKGDIPEGYSVSREKKERFSLILESASTNQTSMYLCASSLLGTEAFFGQGTRLTVV.

The gene calls are TRBV7-2 and TRBJ2-5; 11 nucleotides line up with TRBD2. Germline V gives CDR1 SGHTA, CDR2 FQGNSA. The V gene end was trimmed by 3 bases and the J gene end by 6 bases; junction bases not matched to a gene: 6. The CDR3 has 15 amino acids. CDR3 in amino acids: CASSFSGGAVKTQYF. DNA for the CDR3: TGTGCCAGCAGCTTTAGCGGGGGGGCCGTGAAGACCCAGTACTTC.

The V and J genes are TRBV4-3 and TRBJ2-1; possibly TRBD1 for D (5 bases). The CDR3 length is 16 residues. The V end lost 0 bases, the J end lost 6 bases, and 15 bases lay between the germline ends. CDR1 LGHNA and CDR2 YSLEER come from the germline V gene. The CDR3 spells CASSQDSWQGPNEQFF. The CDR3 region has the DNA TGCGCCAGCAGCCAAGATAGTTGGCAGGGCCCCAATGAGCAGTTCTTC.

The chain carries TRBV7-6 and TRBJ1-6; D is ambiguous. This CDR3 has 14 residues. V shed 5 bases and J shed 5 bases, with 10 bases lying between them. Germline assignment: CDR1 SGHVS and CDR2 FNYEAQ. The CDR3: CASSRTIHNSPLHF. The CDR3 DNA sequence: TGTGCCAGCAGCCGAACAATCCATAATTCACCCCTCCACTTT.

A note on this clone: A read error may produce the germline difference seen at one junction end. The chain links TRBV7-7 to TRBJ1-2; 7 positions agree with TRBD1. The CDR3 length is 13 residues. In germline, CDR1 is SSHAT, CDR2 FNYEAQ (reference sequence). CDR3 DNA: TGTGCTAGCAGCCTGACAGGGTCTGATGGCTACACCTTC. Translating gives CASSLTGSDGYTF.

This clone was observed once. The V call is TRBV5-1, the J call TRBJ2-3; TRBD2 is a possible D gene (5 bases). Germline lookup yields CDR1 SGHRS and CDR2 YFSETQ. This CDR3 has 14 residues. Trimming stripped 7 bases from V and 3 bases from J, with 15 bases between. The chain's CDR3 is CASGPGKGTDTQYF. For the CDR3, the DNA is TGCGCCAGCGGCCCCGGGAAAGGAACAGATACGCAGTATTTT.

The chain has TRBV5-1 and TRBJ2-3, with 10 bases matching TRBD2. Germline values: CDR1 SGHRS, CDR2 YFSETQ. The CDR3 runs to 18 residues. V shed 2 bases and J 0 bases; nucleotides not matched to a gene: 9. CDR3 sequence (DNA): TGCGCCAGCAGCTTCCTAGCGGGGGCGCCGACTAGCACAGATACGCAGTATTTT. This sequence encodes CASSFLAGAPTSTDTQYF.

The chain links TRBV10-3 to TRBJ2-3, with D uncertain. The germline V gene encodes CDR1 ENHRY and CDR2 SYGVKD. This CDR3 is built from 14 residues. The V and J ends lost 5 bases and 2 bases respectively, with 11 bases between them. Here the CDR3 DNA reads TGTGCCATCAGTCAGGTCCTCAACACAGATACGCAGTATTTT. Its translation: CAISQVLNTDTQYF.

This chain uses TRBV10-3 with TRBJ2-5; 7 positions agree with TRBD2. J was trimmed by 4 bases and V by 0 bases; bases with no gene match: 5. This CDR3 region has 15 residues. The germline CDR1 and CDR2 sequences are ENHRY and SYGVKD. CDR3 amino acids: CAISESGGAGETQYF. The DNA of the CDR3 is TGTGCCATCAGTGAGTCGGGAGGGGCGGGAGAGACCCAGTACTTC.

The V call is TRBV7-8, the J call TRBJ2-2, with D perhaps matching TRBD2 (7 bases). The CDR3 totals 16 residues. Trimming cost V 1 base and J 6 bases, with 15 bases left between them. The V gene's germline CDR1 is SGHVS and CDR2 FQNEAQ. The CDR3 coding sequence is TGTGCCAGCAGCTTAGTCTTGGGGGGGGCCCCCGGGGAGCTGTTTTTT. As protein: CASSLVLGGAPGELFF. The full variable domain, its missing parts supplied by reference TRBV7-8 and TRBJ2-2, is GAGVSQSPRYKVAKRGQDVALRCDPISGHVSLFWYQQALGQGPEFLTYFQNEAQLDKSGLPSDRFFAERPEGSVSTLKIQRTQQEDSAVYLCASSLVLGGAPGELFFGEGSRLTVL.

The chain is built from TRBV19 and TRBJ1-5, with D uncertain. Germline loops: CDR1 LNHDA, CDR2 SQIVND (reference sequence). CDR3 length: 14 residues. Trimming took 9 bases from V and 1 from J, leaving 13 bases between them. CDR3 nucleotide sequence: TGTGCCAGCGGCACGCGGCGGAGCAATCAGCCCCAGCATTTT. It specifies CASGTRRSNQPQHF. Full variable domain (missing parts from reference TRBV19 and TRBJ1-5): DGGITQSPKYLFRKEGQNVTLSCEQNLNHDAMYWYRQDPGQGLRLIYYSQIVNDFQKGDIAEGYSVSREKKESFPLTVTSAQKNPTAFYLCASGTRRSNQPQHFGDGTRLSIL.

The chain carries TRBV19 and TRBJ1-3; 7 bases fit TRBD1. Germline-derived CDR1 and CDR2 are LNHDA and SQIVND (reference sequence). The CDR3 has 14 residues. J was trimmed by 3 bases and V by 6 bases; bases with no gene match: 5. The CDR3 is CASSRRTGGNTIYF. The CDR3 bases are TGTGCCAGTAGCCGCCGGACAGGTGGAAACACCATATATTTT.